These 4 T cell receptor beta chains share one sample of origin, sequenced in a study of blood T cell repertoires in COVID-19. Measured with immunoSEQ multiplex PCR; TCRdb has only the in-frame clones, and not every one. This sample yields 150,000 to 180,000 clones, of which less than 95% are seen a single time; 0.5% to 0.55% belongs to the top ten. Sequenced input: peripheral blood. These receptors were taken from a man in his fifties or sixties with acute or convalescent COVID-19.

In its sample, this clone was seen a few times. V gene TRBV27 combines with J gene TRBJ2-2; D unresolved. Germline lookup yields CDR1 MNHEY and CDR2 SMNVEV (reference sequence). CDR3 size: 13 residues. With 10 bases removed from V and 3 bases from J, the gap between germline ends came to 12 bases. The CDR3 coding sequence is TGTGCCATCACAAACCGGGACACCGGGGAGCTGTTTTTT. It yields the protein CAITNRDTGELFF.

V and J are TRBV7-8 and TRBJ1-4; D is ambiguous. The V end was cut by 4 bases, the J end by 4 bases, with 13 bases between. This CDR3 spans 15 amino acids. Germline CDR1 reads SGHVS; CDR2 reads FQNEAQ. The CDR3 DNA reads TGTGCCAGCAGCTCCCCACGTGGACTTAATGAAAAACTGTTTTTT. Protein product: CASSSPRGLNEKLFF.

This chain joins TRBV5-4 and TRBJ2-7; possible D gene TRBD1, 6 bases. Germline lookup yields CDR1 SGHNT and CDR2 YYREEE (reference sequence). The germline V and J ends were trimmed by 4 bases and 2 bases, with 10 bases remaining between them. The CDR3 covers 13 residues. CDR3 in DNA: TGTGCCAGCAGCCGGACAGAGACCTACGAGCAGTACTTC. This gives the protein CASSRTETYEQYF. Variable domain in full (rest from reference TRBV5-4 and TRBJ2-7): ETGVTQSPTHLIKTRGQQVTLRCSSQSGHNTVSWYQQALGQGPQFIFQYYREEENGRGNFPPRFSGLQFPNYSSELNVNALELDDSALYLCASSRTETYEQYFGPGTRLTVT.

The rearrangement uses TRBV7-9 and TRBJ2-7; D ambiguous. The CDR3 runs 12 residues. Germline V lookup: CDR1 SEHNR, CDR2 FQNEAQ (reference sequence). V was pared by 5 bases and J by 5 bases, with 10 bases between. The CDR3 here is CASSLHLDEQYF. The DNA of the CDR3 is TGTGCCAGCAGCCTTCACTTGGACGAGCAGTACTTC.